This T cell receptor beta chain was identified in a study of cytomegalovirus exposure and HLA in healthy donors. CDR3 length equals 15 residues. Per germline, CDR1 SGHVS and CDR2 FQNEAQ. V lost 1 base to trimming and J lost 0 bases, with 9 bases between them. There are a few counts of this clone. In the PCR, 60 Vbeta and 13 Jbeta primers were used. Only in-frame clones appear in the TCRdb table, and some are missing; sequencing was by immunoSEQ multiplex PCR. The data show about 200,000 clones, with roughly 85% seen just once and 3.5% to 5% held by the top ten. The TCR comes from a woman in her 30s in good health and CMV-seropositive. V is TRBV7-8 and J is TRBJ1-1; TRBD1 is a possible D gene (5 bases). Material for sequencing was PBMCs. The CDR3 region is CASSLGGNLNTEAFF. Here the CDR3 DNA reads TGTGCCAGCAGCTTAGGGGGCAACCTGAACACTGAAGCTTTCTTT.